The present entry profiles one TCR beta chain with its context. Its antigen is not identified. Naive CD8 cells lacked CD45RO, underwent positive selection for CCR7 and left out terminally differentiated effector memory CD45RA+ cells. This sample was taken from a study of shared clonotypes between healthy human individuals. The wider study: Three plates were used per donor for CD4 naive, three for CD4 memory, two for CD8 naive and one for CD8 memory.

Study outcomes and limitations: Of the naive CD4 clonotypes, roughly 5% were shared across a few donors. Sampling was confined to blood; repertoires within tissues likely differ.

Deep-level assay runs were performed. Here immunoSEQ multiplex PCR was the method, and the copy in TCRdb shows in-frame clones only, minus some. Of roughly 2,000,000 clones listed, around 93% are singletons. The sample was naive CD8+ T cells from PBMCs. This sequence was found in a man aged 18-30 years in good health. Some clones in this sample may be carry-over from other donors' samples.

The CDR3 DNA sequence: TGTGCCAGCAGTTTATGGGGCGATTCGAGCTCCTACGAGCAGTACTTC. Amino acids: CASSLWGDSSSYEQYF. V usage is TRBV28 and J usage is TRBJ2-7; unclear D gene. CDR1 MDHEN and CDR2 SYDVKM come from the germline V gene. Trimming left V 0 bases short and J 0 bases short, with 12 bases between. This CDR3 region has 16 residues.